A single sample is the source of the 20 T cell receptor beta chains below, sequenced in a study of blood T cell repertoires in COVID-19. Measured with immunoSEQ multiplex PCR; TCRdb has only the in-frame clones, and not every one. The sample holds fewer than 150,000 clones; 85% are singletons and the top ten take less than 15%. The sequenced sample consisted of peripheral blood. Source of these receptors: a human donor in a cohort sampled during active COVID-19.

The chain is built from TRBV18 and TRBJ2-2, with D possibly being TRBD2 (5 bases). Looked up from germline, CDR1 is KGHSH and CDR2 is LQKENI. This CDR3 region has 17 residues. Trimming left V 3 bases short and J 2 bases short, with 16 bases between. The CDR3 here is CASSPQVRAPNTGELFF. CDR3 sequence (DNA): TGTGCCAGCTCACCCCAGGTGAGGGCGCCTAACACCGGGGAGCTGTTTTTT.

This clone has just one count. V gene TRBV7-2 combines with J gene TRBJ1-5; perhaps TRBD1 as D (5 bases). CDR3 length: 12 residues. CDR1 and CDR2 (germline): SGHTA, FQGNSA. Trimming took off 8 bases at V and 3 bases at J, with 8 bases between the two ends. The CDR3 sequence: CASRQSNQPQHF. For the CDR3, the DNA is TGTGCCAGCCGACAGTCCAATCAGCCCCAGCATTTT.

This chain links TRBV7-8 with TRBJ1-5, with TRBD1 identical over 8 bases. The CDR3 runs 18 residues. J lost 0 bases, V lost 4 bases, and 11 bases had no gene match. Germline V CDR1 and CDR2: SGHVS, FQNEAQ. The CDR3 spells CASSSRPMTGDSNQPQHF. CDR3 sequence (DNA): TGTGCCAGCAGCTCCAGGCCGATGACAGGGGATAGCAATCAGCCCCAGCATTTT.

The DNA of the CDR3 is TGTGCCAGCAGCTCTCGGACAGGGCGCAACGAGCAGTACTTC. Its translation is CASSSRTGRNEQYF. The chain links TRBV5-6 to TRBJ2-7; TRBD1 matches 8 bases. V shed 3 bases and J 5 bases; nucleotides not matched to a gene: 7. Per germline, CDR1 SGHDT and CDR2 YYEEEE. The CDR3 is 14 amino acids.

The V gene is TRBV7-2, the J gene TRBJ2-3; D is perhaps TRBD2 (7 bases). Germline lookup yields CDR1 SGHTA and CDR2 FQGNSA. V was pared by 1 base and J by 4 bases, with 15 bases between. The CDR3 covers 16 residues. The CDR3 DNA reads TGTGCCAGCAGCTTAGGGGTGGGGGGGCTGGCAGATACGCAGTATTTT. Amino acids: CASSLGVGGLADTQYF.

V usage is TRBV3-1 (or the pseudogene TRBV3-2) and J usage is TRBJ1-3; maybe TRBD1 (5 bases). Germline V gene sequence: CDR1 LGHDT, CDR2 YNNKEL (reference sequence). The CDR3 is 15 residues long. The V end lost 2 bases, the J end lost 2 bases, and 10 bases lay between the germline ends. The CDR3 reads CASSQFRAAGNTIYF. In DNA, the CDR3 is TGTGCCAGCAGCCAATTCAGGGCGGCTGGAAACACCATATATTTT.

The CDR3 region is CASSLPQGAYNSPLHF. The CDR3 bases are TGTGCCAGCAGCTTGCCGCAGGGGGCCTATAATTCACCCCTCCACTTT. The genes are TRBV5-6 and TRBJ1-6; the match to TRBD1 covers 7 bases. Germline loops: CDR1 SGHDT, CDR2 YYEEEE. Losses at the gene ends were 1 base for V and 2 bases for J; bases not matched to a gene: 3. The CDR3 extends over 16 amino acids.

The J gene is TRBJ1-5, the V gene TRBV6-6; 9 nucleotides match TRBD1. There are 15 residues in the CDR3. CDR1 MNHNY and CDR2 SVGAGI come from the germline V gene (reference sequence). With V trimmed by 7 bases and J by 1 base, 5 bases remained unmatched. CDR3 protein: CASTRDRVSNQPQHF. The CDR3 nucleotides are TGTGCCAGCACCAGGGACAGGGTAAGCAATCAGCCCCAGCATTTT.

The V call is TRBV18, the J call TRBJ2-7; 11 nucleotides match TRBD1. CDR1 and CDR2 (germline): KGHSH, LQKENI. The V segment lost 3 bases and the J segment 6 bases; nucleotides outside the gene matches: 4. The CDR3 has 14 residues. Here the CDR3 reads CASSPGTGGVEQYF. The CDR3 DNA reads TGTGCCAGCTCACCTGGGACAGGGGGAGTCGAGCAGTACTTC.

V is TRBV5-4 and J is TRBJ2-2; tentative D call: TRBD2 (6 bases). V was clipped by 4 bases and J by 2 bases, with 12 bases between them. Per germline, CDR1 SGHNT and CDR2 YYREEE (reference sequence). CDR3 length equals 15 residues. The CDR3 spells CASSQTRGNTGELFF. In DNA, the CDR3 is TGTGCCAGCAGCCAGACTAGGGGCAACACCGGGGAGCTGTTTTTT.

The chain links TRBV5-1 to TRBJ1-2; tentatively, D is TRBD1 (6 bases). Trimming removed 4 bases at V and 4 bases at J, with 17 bases between. The germline V gene has CDR1 SGHRS and CDR2 YFSETQ. The CDR3 extends over 15 amino acids. As DNA, the CDR3 is TGCGCCAGCAGCGCAACGGACAGCACCCTCTATGGCTACACCTTC. As protein: CASSATDSTLYGYTF.

This clone was observed once. The V gene is TRBV21-1, the J gene TRBJ1-6. TRBV21-1 corresponds to a pseudogene. There are 17 residues in the CDR3. The CDR3 here is CASRTPGWTTYNSPLHF. The CDR3 nucleotides are TGTGCCAGCAGAACCCCGGGATGGACCACTTATAATTCACCCCTCCACTTT.

The CDR3 loop reads CASSYPGGNSNQPQHF. CDR3 in DNA: TGTGCCAGCAGTTACCCGGGAGGGAATAGCAATCAGCCCCAGCATTTT. The chain has TRBV6-6 and TRBJ1-5; D is uncertain. CDR3 length: 16 amino acids. Germline loops: CDR1 MNHNY, CDR2 SVGAGI (reference sequence). V was pared by 2 bases and J by 0 bases, with 11 bases between.

There are a few counts of this clone. The rearrangement links TRBV7-9 to TRBJ1-1; 7 positions match TRBD1. The CDR3 has 15 amino acids. Germline trimming cut 3 bases from V and 7 bases from J; bases unmatched to any gene: 11. In germline, CDR1 is SEHNR, CDR2 FQNEAQ (reference sequence). CDR3: CASSFPTGARFEAFF. CDR3 DNA sequence: TGTGCCAGCAGCTTCCCCACAGGGGCTAGGTTTGAAGCTTTCTTT.

This clone has just one count. V usage is TRBV3-1 (or the pseudogene TRBV3-2) and J usage is TRBJ2-3, with D perhaps TRBD2 (6 bases). From germline, CDR1 is LGHDT and CDR2 YNNKEL (reference sequence). Trimming removed 3 bases at V and 5 bases at J, with 15 bases between. The CDR3 totals 15 residues. In nucleotides, the CDR3 is TGTGCCAGCAGCCAGAATAGCGTGCGGGGAGATACGCAGTATTTT. This translates into CASSQNSVRGDTQYF.

The rearrangement joins TRBV2 to TRBJ1-6, with 7 bases that match TRBD1. The length of the CDR3 is 15 residues. With 6 bases clipped from V and 5 bases from J, the junction kept 7 bases outside the gene matches. CDR1 SNHLY and CDR2 FYNNEI come from the germline V gene. CDR3 loop: CASSQRQGNNSPLHF. CDR3 sequence (DNA): TGTGCCAGCAGCCAACGACAGGGAAATAATTCACCCCTCCACTTT.

This rearrangement joins TRBV6-4 to TRBJ1-1; TRBD1 agrees at 9 bases. CDR1 MRHNA and CDR2 SNTAGT come from the germline V gene. J gave up 4 bases and V 3 bases, and 0 bases lay outside the gene matches. This CDR3 comprises 13 residues. CDR3 coding DNA: TGTGCCAGCAGTGAACAGGGGGCCACTGAAGCTTTCTTT. It translates to CASSEQGATEAFF.

The V and J genes are TRBV24-1 and TRBJ2-3; 16 bases are a match to TRBD2. Looked up from germline, CDR1 is KGHDR and CDR2 is SFDVKD. V trimming: 9 bases; J trimming: 3 bases; junction bases outside the gene matches: 8. CDR3 length: 17 amino acids. The CDR3 DNA sequence: TGTGCCACCCAAGGGACTAGCGGGGGGGCCGAGACAGATACGCAGTATTTT. Translated: CATQGTSGGAETDTQYF.

The genes are TRBV6-1 and TRBJ1-5; D is ambiguous. In germline, CDR1 is MNHNS, CDR2 SASEGT. The CDR3 extends over 14 amino acids. V was clipped by 2 bases and J by 4 bases, with 9 bases between them. The CDR3 loop reads CASSENVRNQPQHF. The DNA for the CDR3 is TGTGCCAGCAGTGAAAATGTGAGGAATCAGCCCCAGCATTTT.

V usage is TRBV19 and J usage is TRBJ1-1; D not resolved. Trimming removed 5 bases from V and 4 bases from J, with 11 bases in between. CDR1 and CDR2 (germline): LNHDA, SQIVND (reference sequence). CDR3 size: 13 residues. CDR3 sequence (DNA): TGTGCCAGTAGTCTAGGAGCCTTCACTGAAGCTTTCTTT. Protein product: CASSLGAFTEAFF.